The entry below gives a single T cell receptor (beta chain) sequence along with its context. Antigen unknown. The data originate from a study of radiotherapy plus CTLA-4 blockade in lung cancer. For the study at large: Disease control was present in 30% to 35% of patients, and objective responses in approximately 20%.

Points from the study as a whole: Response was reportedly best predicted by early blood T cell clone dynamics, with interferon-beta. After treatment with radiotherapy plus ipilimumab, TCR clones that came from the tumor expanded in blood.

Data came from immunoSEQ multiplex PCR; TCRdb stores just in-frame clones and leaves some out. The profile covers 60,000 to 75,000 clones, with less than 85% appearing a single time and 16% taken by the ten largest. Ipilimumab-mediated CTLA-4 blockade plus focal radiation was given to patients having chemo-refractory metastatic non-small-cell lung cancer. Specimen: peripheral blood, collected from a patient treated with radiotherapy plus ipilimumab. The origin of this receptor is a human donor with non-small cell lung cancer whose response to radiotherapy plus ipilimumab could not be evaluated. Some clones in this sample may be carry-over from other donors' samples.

The CDR3 sequence: CASSTRQDLNEKLFF. In DNA, the CDR3 is TGTGCCAGTAGTACCCGACAGGACTTAAATGAAAAACTGTTTTTT. The V and J genes are TRBV19 and TRBJ1-4; TRBD1 might be the D (6 bases). The germline V gene encodes CDR1 LNHDA and CDR2 SQIVND (reference sequence). CDR3 length: 15 residues. With 4 bases removed from V and 5 bases from J, the gap between germline ends came to 14 bases.